This T cell receptor (beta chain) is drawn from a study of cytomegalovirus exposure and HLA in healthy donors. This clone was seen only once. Its antigen is not known. General study results and limits: Altogether, more than 150 TCR beta chains were recorded as cytomegalovirus-associated. Reports described diagnosis of cytomegalovirus status by the classifier as highly specific and sensitive.

The assay was immunoSEQ multiplex PCR, and TCRdb's table has in-frame clones only and misses some. Here the sample spans roughly 130,000 clones, roughly nine tenths being singletons. Germline lookup yields CDR1 SGHVS and CDR2 FNYEAQ. CDR3 length: 15 residues. Deletions cut 3 bases from V and 1 base from J, with 12 bases between. Sequences were obtained from PBMCs. The clonotype was recovered from a woman between 18 and 29 years old in good health and CMV-seropositive. J is TRBJ2-5 and V is TRBV7-6; TRBD1 might be the D (5 bases). The CDR3 protein is CASSFDSTRQETQYF. CDR3 DNA: TGTGCCAGCAGCTTCGACAGTACACGCCAAGAGACCCAGTACTTC.